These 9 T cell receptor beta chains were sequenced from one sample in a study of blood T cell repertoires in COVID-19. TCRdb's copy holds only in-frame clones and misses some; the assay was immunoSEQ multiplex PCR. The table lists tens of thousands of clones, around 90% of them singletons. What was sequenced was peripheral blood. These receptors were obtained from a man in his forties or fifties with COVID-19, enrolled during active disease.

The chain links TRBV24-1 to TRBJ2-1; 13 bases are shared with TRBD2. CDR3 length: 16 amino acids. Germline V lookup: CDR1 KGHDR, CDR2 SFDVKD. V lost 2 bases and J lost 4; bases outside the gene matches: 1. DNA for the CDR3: TGTGCCACCAGTGATTGGACTAGCGGGGGATACAATGAGCAGTTCTTC. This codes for CATSDWTSGGYNEQFF.

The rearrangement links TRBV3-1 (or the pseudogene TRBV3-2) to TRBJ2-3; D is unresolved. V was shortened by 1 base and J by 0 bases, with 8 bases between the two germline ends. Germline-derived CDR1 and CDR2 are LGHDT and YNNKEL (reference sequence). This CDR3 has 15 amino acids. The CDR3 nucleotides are TGTGCCAGCAGCCAAGGTGTCTCTAGCACAGATACGCAGTATTTT. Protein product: CASSQGVSSTDTQYF.

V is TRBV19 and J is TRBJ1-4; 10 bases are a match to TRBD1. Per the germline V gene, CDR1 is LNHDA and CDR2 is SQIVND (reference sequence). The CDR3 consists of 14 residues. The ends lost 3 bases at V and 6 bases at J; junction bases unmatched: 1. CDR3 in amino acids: CASSIGTGDEKLFF. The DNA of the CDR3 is TGTGCCAGTAGTATCGGGACAGGGGATGAAAAACTGTTTTTT.

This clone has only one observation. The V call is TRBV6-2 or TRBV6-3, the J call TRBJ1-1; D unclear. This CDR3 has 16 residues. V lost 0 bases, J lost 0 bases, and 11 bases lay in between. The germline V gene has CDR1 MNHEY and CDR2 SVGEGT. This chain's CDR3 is CASSYSKNRMNTEAFF. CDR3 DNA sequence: TGTGCCAGCAGTTACTCGAAAAACAGAATGAACACTGAAGCTTTCTTT.

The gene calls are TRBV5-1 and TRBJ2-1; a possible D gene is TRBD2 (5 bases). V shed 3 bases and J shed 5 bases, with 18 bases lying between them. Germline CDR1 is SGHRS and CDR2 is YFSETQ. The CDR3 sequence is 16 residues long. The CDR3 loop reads CASSSRTDPKNNEQFF. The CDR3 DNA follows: TGCGCCAGCAGCTCACGGACTGACCCGAAAAACAATGAGCAGTTCTTC.

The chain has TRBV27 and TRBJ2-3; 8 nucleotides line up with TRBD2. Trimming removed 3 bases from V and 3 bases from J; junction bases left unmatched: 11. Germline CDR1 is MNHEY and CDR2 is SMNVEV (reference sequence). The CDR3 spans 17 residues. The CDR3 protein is CASSFTKTSVFTDTQYF. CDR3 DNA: TGTGCCAGCAGTTTTACGAAGACTAGCGTTTTTACAGATACGCAGTATTTT.

This chain's CDR3 is CASSHAGRRRLMNTEAFF. The CDR3 DNA reads as TGTGCCAGCAGCCACGCGGGGCGGCGGAGACTAATGAACACTGAAGCTTTCTTT. V gene TRBV11-2 combines with J gene TRBJ1-1, with D possibly TRBD1 on 5 matching bases. The V gene lost 5 bases and the J gene lost 0 bases, with 22 bases spanning the gap. The CDR3 has 18 residues. Per germline, CDR1 SGHAT and CDR2 FQNNGV.

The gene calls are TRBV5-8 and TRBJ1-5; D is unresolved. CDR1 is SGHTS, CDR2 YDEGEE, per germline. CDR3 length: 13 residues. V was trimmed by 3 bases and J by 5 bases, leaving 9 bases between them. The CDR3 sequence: CASSYGFYQPQHF. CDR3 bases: TGTGCCAGCAGCTACGGGTTCTATCAGCCCCAGCATTTT.

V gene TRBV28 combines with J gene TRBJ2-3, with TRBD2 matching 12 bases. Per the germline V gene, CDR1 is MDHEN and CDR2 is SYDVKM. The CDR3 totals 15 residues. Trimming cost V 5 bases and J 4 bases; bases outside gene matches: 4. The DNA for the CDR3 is TGTGCCAGCAGTGCGACTAGCGGGAGCCCAGATACGCAGTATTTT. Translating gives CASSATSGSPDTQYF.